In this sample, the clone carrying this T cell receptor beta chain turned up many times. The authors sequenced patients whose flow cytometry had shown CD8+CD57+ cell expansion. The record originates from a study of CD8+CD57+ T cells in acquired aplastic anemia. Genomic DNA provided the template from which TCR beta VDJ and CDR3 profiles were obtained. TCRdb re-analysed the reads in MiXCR, keeping a single row per CDR3 protein. The sample holds 200,000 to 250,000 distinct CDR3 sequences; less than 60% are singletons and the top ten take about 20%. CDR1 is SGHDN, CDR2 FVKESK, per germline. This CDR3 is 15 amino acids long. V gave up 4 bases and J gave up 0 bases, with 12 bases separating them.

The sample was sorted CD4+, CD8+, or CD8+CD57+ T cells (not recorded which) from PBMCs. The chain recombines TRBV14 with TRBJ1-1; D is undetermined. The TCR originated in a human donor with aplastic anemia. The CDR3 region is CASSPQQRLNTEAFF. The CDR3 region has the DNA TGTGCCAGCAGCCCTCAGCAACGGCTGAACACTGAAGCTTTCTTT. Supplemented by reference TRBV14 and TRBJ1-1, the full variable domain reads EAGVTQFPSHSVIEKGQTVTLRCDPISGHDNLYWYRRVMGKEIKFLLHFVKESKQDESGMPNNRFLAERTGGTYSTLKVQPAELEDSGVYFCASSPQQRLNTEAFFGQGTRLTVV.